This T cell receptor beta chain was found in a study of vaccination effects on CD4 cells after COVID-19 (dated by TCRdb to the early 2020s). Looking at the study overall: Across the study, the median time from the second dose to post-vaccine sampling was 72 days (range 14 to 241). SARS-CoV-2 spike-specific CD4+ TCR repertoires from before and after mRNA vaccination were compared in COVID-19 convalescent patients and in infection-naive vaccine recipients. The full study included some 10 COVID-19 convalescent patients and several SARS-CoV-2-naive healthy vaccine recipients. Cultures from other donors in the study were sequenced using the Oncomine TCR Beta short-read assay on an Illumina iSeq 100.

Concerning this clone: The antigen it recognizes is unknown. Base qualities are not recorded, but no much larger clone differs from it by a single base.

The method behind the library was the immunoSEQ multiplex PCR assay. DNA from the CD4+ T cells that had been cultured and isolated underwent TCR beta CDR3 sequencing. Per the original workflow: Non-productive TCR sequences were removed and reads were trimmed to the CDR3 region, keeping CDR3s of at least 7 amino acids. The MANAFEST web app was used to pick out antigen-specific clonotypes by comparing their expansion in peptide wells with that in reference cultures. To count as positive, a clone had to show expansion at FDR<0.05 compared with the reference and with all other wells, an odds ratio above 5, and a frequency above 0.1% in two replicate wells. Cross-reactive clonotypes were defined as significantly expanded in SARS-CoV-2 spike wells and in at least one common cold coronavirus spike condition. Using the stringdist R package, CDR3 similarity was measured by Levenshtein distance, and unrooted trees were constructed with ape in R 3.6.1. Here the immuneACCESS table is served through TCRdb, limited to in-frame sequences with V and J called. Missing clones are a known gap in these copies; in checked studies unresolved V genes cover under half, and the rest lacks a known reason. V and J calls and clone size are given by that table; D and trimming were obtained from the DNA. The table for this sample lists roughly 24,000 clones; around four fifths of them were counted only once. The ten largest clones add up to roughly 21% of the sample.

The ViraFEST assay stimulated PBMC with viral peptide pools and then used TCR sequencing to identify antigen-specific CD4+ T cell clonotypes by expansion. After around ten days of culture, CD4+ T cells were isolated with the EasySep CD4+ T cell isolation kit. Each participant received two doses of an mRNA SARS-CoV-2 vaccine, either BNT162b2 or mRNA-1273. Negative nucleocapsid antibody results before and after vaccination confirmed that the healthy vaccine recipients had no prior SARS-CoV-2 infection. About 2.1 million PBMC per well were cultured with around 9.8 ug/ml peptides in IMDM containing approximately 4.7% human AB serum, about 10 IU/ml IL-2 and gentamicin. Half of the culture medium was replaced with fresh IL-2-containing medium on days 3 and 7. Unless noted otherwise, every peptide stimulation condition was cultured in triplicate wells. PBMC were separated from whole blood using Ficoll-Paque Plus gradient centrifugation and were then either cryopreserved at -140C or used fresh. Overlapping peptide pools spanned the spike proteins of SARS-CoV-2 and the common cold coronaviruses HCoV-NL63, HCoV-OC43 and HCoV-229E. Genomic DNA was extracted from cultured CD4+ T cells with the QIAamp micro DNA kit.

Points the paper makes about the study in general: The study was limited by a small number of convalescent patients, and early post-infection timepoints were lacking. At late post-vaccination timepoints, both infection-induced and vaccine-induced clones showed marked clonal contraction, consistent with waning T cell responses. Among healthy vaccine recipients, nearly all vaccine-induced clones were SARS-CoV-2 mono-reactive, and just 1 of 255 was cross-reactive with common cold coronaviruses.

V has 0 bases trimmed and J has 4 bases trimmed; junction bases matching no gene number 11. According to the germline V gene (reference sequence), CDR1 reads LNHDA and CDR2 reads SQIVND. Counted from cysteine to phenylalanine, this CDR3 has 19 amino acids. Only CDR3 DNA is held: 57 bases, read in frame from base 1. Material: CD4+ T cells from PBMCs cultured with HCoV-NL63 spike peptides, obtained after COVID-19 vaccination. The meaning of the sample's cell subset or site label: HCoV-NL63 spike overlapping peptide pool stimulation. The source is a human donor who received a COVID-19 vaccine. Here the chain combines TRBV19 and TRBJ2-1; 11 nucleotides in the junction match TRBD2. The CDR3 amino acid sequence is: CASSIEDSGRALRYNEQFF. The DNA is as follows: TGTGCCAGTAGTATAGAGGATAGCGGGAGGGCCTTGCGGTACAATGAGCAGTTCTTC.